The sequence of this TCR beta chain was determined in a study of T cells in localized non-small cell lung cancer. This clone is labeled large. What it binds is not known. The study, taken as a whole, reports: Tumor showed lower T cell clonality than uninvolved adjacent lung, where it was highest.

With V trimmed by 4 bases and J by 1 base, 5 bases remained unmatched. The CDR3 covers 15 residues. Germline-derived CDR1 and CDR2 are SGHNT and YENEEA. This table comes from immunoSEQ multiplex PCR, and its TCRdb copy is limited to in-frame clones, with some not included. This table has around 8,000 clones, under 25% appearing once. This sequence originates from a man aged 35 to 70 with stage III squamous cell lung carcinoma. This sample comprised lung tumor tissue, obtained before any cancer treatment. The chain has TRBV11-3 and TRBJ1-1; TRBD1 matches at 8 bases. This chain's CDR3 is CASSSIRGPNTEAFF. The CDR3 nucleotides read TGTGCCAGCAGCTCAATCAGGGGGCCGAACACTGAAGCTTTCTTT.